This T cell receptor beta chain was recovered during a study of regulatory T cells in long-lasting Graves disease. Across the whole study: More than 5 years of antithyroid drugs with positive TSH receptor antibodies defined persistent Graves' disease. General study results and limits: It was possible that the small sample size reduced accuracy. Persistent disease was characterized by preferential usage of TRBV28, TRBJ1-2 and TRBJ2-5.

In the case of this clonotype: Its antigen is undetermined.

To make TCR beta libraries, researchers used iRepertoire HTBI primers and Arm-PCR of CDR3 regions. One entry per CDR3 protein results from TCRdb running MiXCR on the multiplex PCR reads. The table lists a few hundred thousand distinct CDR3 sequences, about 20% of them singletons. The V end was cut by 6 bases, the J end by 0 bases, with 9 bases between. The CDR3 runs to 13 residues. Germline CDR1 is SGHRS and CDR2 is YFSETQ. Sample time point: persistent/refractory GD, antithyroid drugs over 5 years with positive TRAb. RNA isolated from PBMCs was used to make the TCR library. A blood draw put around 9 milliliters of peripheral blood into EDTA tubes.

The sample here was peripheral blood mononuclear cells (PBMCs), taken when the disease was refractory, from a patient treated with antithyroid drugs. The sequence derives from a female donor with Graves disease. The chain uses TRBV5-1 and TRBJ1-1, with D possibly matching TRBD1 (5 bases). CDR3 amino acids: CASKDIMNTEAFF. CDR3 DNA sequence: TGCGCCAGCAAGGACATTATGAACACTGAAGCTTTCTTT.